This T cell receptor beta chain was identified during a study of tumor and adjacent non-tumor tissue in lung cancer. The template was RNA from unsorted bulk tissue. Unmatched junction bases numbered 4, after V lost 6 bases and J lost 3 bases. CDR3 length equals 14 residues. From germline, CDR1 is MDHEN and CDR2 SYDVKM. A modified ARM-PCR protocol with three rounds of nested PCR amplified TCRbeta. TCRdb re-analysed the multiplex PCR reads in MiXCR, keeping a single row per CDR3 protein. The sample holds 220,000 or so distinct CDR3 sequences; 71% are singletons and the top ten take roughly 24%. This TCR derives from a man in his 60s with non-small cell lung cancer. Sequencing was carried out using lung tumor tissue. The J gene is TRBJ2-7, the V gene TRBV28, with TRBD2 matching over 11 bases. The CDR3: CASRQTSGGYEQYF. In DNA, the CDR3 is TGTGCCAGCAGACAAACTAGCGGGGGCTACGAGCAGTACTTC.